Below, 32 T cell receptor beta chains from the same sample are listed, as sequenced in a study of blood T cell repertoires in COVID-19. Sequencing was performed with immunoSEQ multiplex PCR; in TCRdb, only in-frame clones are kept and a portion is missing. Of nearly 200,000 clones detected, around 80% appear once; the ten largest clones hold about 6.9%. Sequencing used peripheral blood. Source of these receptors: a human donor with acute or convalescent COVID-19. The donor label of this sample is uncertain.

This clone was recorded a few times. The sample contains more than one DNA sequence encoding this CDR3. The rearrangement uses TRBV9 and TRBJ2-3, with unresolved D. The CDR3 runs to 15 residues. In germline, CDR1 is SGDLS, CDR2 YYNGEE. Deletions cut 0 bases from V and 0 bases from J, with 8 bases between. CDR3 coding DNA: TGTGCCAGCAGCGTAGGCGGTCCTAGCACAGATACGCAGTATTTT. Protein product: CASSVGGPSTDTQYF.

This chain joins TRBV7-2 and TRBJ2-7; maybe TRBD1 (5 bases). V gave up 5 bases and J gave up 0 bases, with 11 bases separating them. The germline CDR1 and CDR2 sequences are SGHTA and FQGNSA. This CDR3 has 14 amino acids. This chain's CDR3 is CASSLIGVSYEQYF. CDR3 DNA: TGTGCCAGCAGCCTTATAGGGGTCTCCTACGAGCAGTACTTC. The complete variable domain, with remaining parts taken from reference TRBV7-2 and TRBJ2-7, reads GAGVSQSPSNKVTEKGKDVELRCDPISGHTALYWYRQSLGQGLEFLIYFQGNSAPDKSGLPSDRFSAERTGGSVSTLTIQRTQQEDSAVYLCASSLIGVSYEQYFGPGTRLTVT.

The rearrangement links TRBV19 to TRBJ1-5, with TRBD1 matching 7 bases. Germline CDR1 reads LNHDA; CDR2 reads SQIVND (reference sequence). This CDR3 spans 15 amino acids. V trimming: 4 bases; J trimming: 5 bases; junction bases outside the gene matches: 8. The CDR3 sequence: CASSNERGQDQPQHF. CDR3 nucleotide sequence: TGTGCCAGTAGTAACGAGAGGGGGCAGGATCAGCCCCAGCATTTT.

The chain joins TRBV25-1 to TRBJ2-3; tentatively, D is TRBD1 (8 bases). The CDR3 is 17 amino acids. Germline V lookup: CDR1 MGHDK, CDR2 SYGVNS. V was clipped by 2 bases and J by 0 bases, with 15 bases between them. The CDR3, as DNA: TGTGCCAGCAGTGAAACACAGGGGGGGATGAGCACAGATACGCAGTATTTT. Its protein is CASSETQGGMSTDTQYF.

The V call is TRBV28, the J call TRBJ1-5; 7 nucleotides align to TRBD1. Germline lookup yields CDR1 MDHEN and CDR2 SYDVKM. Unmatched junction bases numbered 8, after V lost 4 bases and J lost 2 bases. This CDR3 spans 16 amino acids. DNA of the CDR3: TGTGCCAGCAGTTCCCCCCGACAGGGCCGCAATCAGCCCCAGCATTTT. Its protein is CASSSPRQGRNQPQHF.

J is TRBJ1-2 and V is TRBV2, with a possible D match to TRBD1 (5 bases). Trimming took 6 bases from V and 4 from J, leaving 24 bases between them. The germline CDR1 and CDR2 sequences are SNHLY and FYNNEI. The CDR3 is 17 residues long. The CDR3 sequence is CASSNRDSASPTYGYTF. The CDR3 DNA reads as TGTGCCAGCAGCAACCGGGACTCCGCCTCCCCGACCTATGGCTACACCTTC.

This chain uses TRBV3-1 (or the pseudogene TRBV3-2) with TRBJ1-1; maybe TRBD1 (5 bases). The CDR3 contains 13 residues. The germline V gene has CDR1 LGHDT and CDR2 YNNKEL (reference sequence). Trimming took 4 bases from V and 8 from J, leaving 14 bases between them. CDR3 sequence (DNA): TGTGCCAGCAGCCTGACGGGGGGAAGCGAAGCTTTCTTT. This codes for CASSLTGGSEAFF.

This clone appeared a single time. The chain uses TRBV5-1 and TRBJ2-7; the D gene is possibly TRBD2 (7 bases). V was shortened by 2 bases and J by 7 bases, with 16 bases between the two germline ends. Per germline, CDR1 SGHRS and CDR2 YFSETQ. This CDR3 comprises 14 residues. Written as DNA, the CDR3 is TGCGCCAGCAGCTTTTCAGGGGAGGGGCGTGAGCAGTACTTC. Protein product: CASSFSGEGREQYF.

The chain joins TRBV5-1 to TRBJ2-2, with D maybe TRBD2 (6 bases). Germline loops: CDR1 SGHRS, CDR2 YFSETQ. Trimming took off 5 bases at V and 1 base at J, with 12 bases between the two ends. This CDR3 is 15 amino acids long. The CDR3 sequence: CASRGSGGNTGELFF. The CDR3 region has the DNA TGCGCCAGCAGGGGTTCCGGGGGGAACACCGGGGAGCTGTTTTTT.

This clone was counted a few times. This CDR3 is CASSQTGAVNYGYTF. The DNA for the CDR3 is TGTGCCAGCAGCCAGACAGGGGCTGTGAACTATGGCTACACCTTC. V and J are TRBV3-1 (or the pseudogene TRBV3-2) and TRBJ1-2, with TRBD1 matching 8 bases. This CDR3 region has 15 residues. V dropped 3 bases and J dropped 2; count of bases not matched to a gene: 5. Per the germline V gene, CDR1 is LGHDT and CDR2 is YNNKEL (reference sequence).

The gene calls are TRBV19 and TRBJ1-4; TRBD1 matches at 8 bases. The CDR3 contains 13 residues. Germline values: CDR1 LNHDA, CDR2 SQIVND (reference sequence). V was pared by 9 bases and J by 8 bases, with 8 bases of the junction left unmatched. CDR3 sequence: CASSRDRNEKLFF. For the CDR3, the DNA is TGTGCCAGCAGCCGGGACAGGAACGAAAAACTGTTTTTT.

This clone has more than one count but fewer than ten. The V call is TRBV10-1, the J call TRBJ2-2; D not resolved. Germline CDR1 and CDR2: WNHNN and SYGVQD (reference sequence). V was cut by 7 bases and J by 5 bases, with 5 bases left in between. The CDR3 has 11 residues. The CDR3 region is CASTETGELFF. CDR3 sequence (DNA): TGCGCCAGCACAGAAACCGGGGAGCTGTTTTTT.

V gene TRBV30 combines with J gene TRBJ2-7; the match to TRBD2 covers 7 bases. V shed 5 bases and J 0 bases; nucleotides not matched to a gene: 4. The CDR3 consists of 13 residues. Germline-derived CDR1 and CDR2 are GTSNPN and SVGIG (reference sequence). CDR3 loop: CAWSTGGSYEQYF. CDR3 nucleotide sequence: TGTGCCTGGTCGACGGGGGGCTCCTACGAGCAGTACTTC.

The CDR3 region is CASSLGYGNEQFF. The CDR3 DNA reads as TGTGCCAGCAGCTTAGGGTACGGGAATGAGCAGTTCTTC. The chain combines TRBV7-2 with TRBJ2-1; no firm D call. Trimming removed 1 base at V and 7 bases at J, with 8 bases between. From germline, CDR1 is SGHTA and CDR2 FQGNSA. This CDR3 is built from 13 residues.

V usage is TRBV29-1 and J usage is TRBJ2-1; 9 bases map to TRBD1. V trimming: 4 bases; J trimming: 5 bases; junction bases outside the gene matches: 9. CDR3 size: 15 residues. Germline CDR1 is SQVTM and CDR2 is ANQGSEA. CDR3 DNA: TGCAGCGTTGTGGGCGGGACAGGGTGGAACAATGAGCAGTTCTTC. It is translated as CSVVGGTGWNNEQFF.

The rearrangement joins TRBV30 to TRBJ1-2, with D perhaps matching TRBD1 (5 bases). The V gene lost 0 bases and the J gene lost 0 bases, with 14 bases spanning the gap. CDR3 size: 16 residues. CDR1 is GTSNPN, CDR2 SVGIG, per germline (reference sequence). CDR3 region: CAWSVRGTGPNYGYTF. CDR3 in DNA: TGTGCCTGGAGTGTACGAGGAACAGGCCCTAACTATGGCTACACCTTC.

V is TRBV18 and J is TRBJ2-1, with 8 bases matching TRBD2. The CDR3 length is 16 residues. Germline V lookup: CDR1 KGHSH, CDR2 LQKENI. V dropped 1 base and J dropped 4; count of bases not matched to a gene: 6. The CDR3 DNA reads TGTGCCAGCTCACCACTGTTAGGACTAGCATACAATGAGCAGTTCTTC. Protein product: CASSPLLGLAYNEQFF.

This clone was seen just once. The chain joins TRBV2 to TRBJ1-2; perhaps TRBD1 as D (5 bases). CDR1 is SNHLY, CDR2 FYNNEI, per germline. CDR3 length equals 15 residues. Trimming took off 6 bases at V and 8 bases at J, with 22 bases between the two ends. The DNA of the CDR3 is TGTGCCAGCAGCGGAACACAGGCTTTTACAATGGGCTACACCTTC. This translates into CASSGTQAFTMGYTF.

The J gene is TRBJ2-2, the V gene TRBV15; 9 bases map to TRBD1. The CDR3 loop spans 17 amino acids. V dropped 1 base and J dropped 4; count of bases not matched to a gene: 7. The germline V gene has CDR1 LNHNV and CDR2 YYDKDF (reference sequence). CDR3 amino acids: CATSRARPGQGTGELFF. The CDR3 DNA is TGTGCCACCAGCAGAGCCCGACCGGGACAGGGCACCGGGGAGCTGTTTTTT. The variable domain in full, completed from reference TRBV15 and TRBJ2-2, reads DAMVIQNPRYQVTQFGKPVTLSCSQTLNHNVMYWYQQKSSQAPKLLFHYYDKDFNNEADTPDNFQSRRPNTSFCFLDIRSPGLGDTAMYLCATSRARPGQGTGELFFGEGSRLTVL.

The V call is TRBV19, the J call TRBJ2-3, with 10 bases fitting TRBD2. Germline trimming cut 6 bases from V and 2 bases from J; bases unmatched to any gene: 8. The CDR3 has 16 residues. Per the germline V gene, CDR1 is LNHDA and CDR2 is SQIVND (reference sequence). CDR3 sequence (DNA): TGTGCCAGTAGCCCTTGGACTAGCGGATACACAGATACGCAGTATTTT. It encodes CASSPWTSGYTDTQYF.

This rearrangement joins TRBV3-1 (or the pseudogene TRBV3-2) to TRBJ2-4; TRBD2 matches 8 bases. This CDR3 region has 14 residues. CDR1 LGHDT and CDR2 YNNKEL come from the germline V gene (reference sequence). V was pared by 1 base and J by 9 bases, with 5 bases of the junction left unmatched. The CDR3 here is CASSQGLAWGIQYF. The CDR3, as DNA: TGTGCCAGCAGCCAAGGACTAGCGTGGGGCATTCAGTACTTC.

This clone is a singleton in its sample. This CDR3 is also generated by other DNA sequences in the sample. V gene TRBV15 combines with J gene TRBJ2-5; TRBD1 matches 7 bases. The germline gives CDR1 LNHNV, CDR2 YYDKDF (reference sequence). V was pared by 0 bases and J by 2 bases, with 3 bases of the junction left unmatched. The length of the CDR3 is 15 residues. CDR3 loop: CATSRDRGQQETQYF. The CDR3, as DNA: TGTGCCACCAGCAGAGACCGGGGACAGCAAGAGACCCAGTACTTC.

The chain joins TRBV6-5 to TRBJ1-2; D remains unclear. The V and J ends lost 8 bases and 9 bases respectively, with 13 bases between them. The CDR3 has 11 amino acids. Germline CDR1 and CDR2: MNHEY and SVGAGI. In DNA, the CDR3 is TGTGCCAGCGGCCTCCTCGGGAGCTACACCTTC. Protein: CASGLLGSYTF.

The genes are TRBV6-2 or TRBV6-3 and TRBJ1-4; tentative D call: TRBD1 (6 bases). The length of the CDR3 is 15 residues. In germline, CDR1 is MNHEY, CDR2 SVGEGT. The ends were cut back, 4 bases at V and 8 bases at J, with 17 bases in the middle. CDR3 region: CASSWDMSLWEKLFF. The DNA of the CDR3 is TGTGCCAGCAGTTGGGACATGTCGCTATGGGAAAAACTGTTTTTT.

CDR3 sequence: CASSYLGAGTMNTEAFF. In DNA form, the CDR3 reads TGTGCCAGCAGTTACTTAGGGGCGGGAACCATGAACACTGAAGCTTTCTTT. The chain carries TRBV6-2 or TRBV6-3 and TRBJ1-1, with a weak D call TRBD1 (5 bases). The germline V and J ends were trimmed by 1 base and 0 bases, with 15 bases remaining between them. This CDR3 has 17 amino acids. Germline lookup yields CDR1 MNHEY and CDR2 SVGEGT.

The chain couples TRBV5-1 to TRBJ2-7; 7 bases line up with TRBD1. V lost 4 bases, J lost 1 base, and 5 bases stayed unmatched. Germline loops: CDR1 SGHRS, CDR2 YFSETQ. This CDR3 spans 14 amino acids. CDR3 amino acids: CASSQQGPSYEQYF. In DNA, the CDR3 is TGCGCCAGCAGCCAACAGGGGCCGTCCTACGAGCAGTACTTC.

V is TRBV30 and J is TRBJ1-5, with D tentatively TRBD1 (6 bases). Germline CDR1 and CDR2: GTSNPN and SVGIG (reference sequence). The CDR3 is made up of 15 amino acids. The V gene lost 3 bases and the J gene lost 6 bases, with 18 bases spanning the gap. The CDR3, as DNA: TGTGCCTGGAGGACCCAAGGGGGAACGGGTCAGCCCCAGCATTTT. The encoded protein is CAWRTQGGTGQPQHF. Filled out from reference TRBV30 and TRBJ1-5, the complete variable domain reads SQTIHQWPATLVQPVGSPLSLECTVEGTSNPNLYWYRQAAGRGLQLLFYSVGIGQISSEVPQNLSASRPQDRQFILSSKKLLLSDSGFYLCAWRTQGGTGQPQHFGDGTRLSIL.

The V and J genes are TRBV27 and TRBJ2-1; 10 bases align to TRBD2. V lost 4 bases, J lost 3 bases, and 6 bases stayed unmatched. The germline gives CDR1 MNHEY, CDR2 SMNVEV (reference sequence). The length of the CDR3 is 16 residues. The CDR3 spells CASSSSRLAGYNEQFF. The DNA for the CDR3 is TGTGCCAGCAGTTCTTCCCGACTAGCGGGCTACAATGAGCAGTTCTTC.

The CDR3 spells CASSANLGVSAEAFF. DNA for the CDR3: TGTGCCAGCAGCGCCAATTTGGGAGTGAGCGCTGAAGCTTTCTTT. This chain links TRBV5-4 with TRBJ1-1; D unresolved. CDR3 length equals 15 residues. Germline assignment: CDR1 SGHNT and CDR2 YYREEE (reference sequence). Trimming stripped 4 bases from V and 6 bases from J, with 19 bases between.

This clone was picked up a small number of times. The rearrangement joins TRBV30 to TRBJ2-3, with 8 positions matching TRBD2. J gave up 1 base and V 3 bases, and 6 bases lay outside the gene matches. CDR1 and CDR2 from the germline V gene are GTSNPN and SVGIG (reference sequence). The CDR3 length is 15 residues. The CDR3 region has the DNA TGTGCCTGGAGAAGAGCGGGAGTGGGCACAGATACGCAGTATTTT. It codes for CAWRRAGVGTDTQYF. Complete variable domain (other parts from reference TRBV30 and TRBJ2-3): SQTIHQWPATLVQPVGSPLSLECTVEGTSNPNLYWYRQAAGRGLQLLFYSVGIGQISSEVPQNLSASRPQDRQFILSSKKLLLSDSGFYLCAWRRAGVGTDTQYFGPGTRLTVL.

This chain connects TRBV27 to TRBJ2-2, with D hard to call. Germline assignment: CDR1 MNHEY and CDR2 SMNVEV (reference sequence). V was pared by 5 bases and J by 0 bases, with 7 bases between. This CDR3 has 14 amino acids. CDR3 DNA sequence: TGTGCCAGCAGTAAACAGCCGAACACCGGGGAGCTGTTTTTT. Amino acid sequence: CASSKQPNTGELFF.

The V gene is TRBV5-1, the J gene TRBJ2-5; weak D call: TRBD2 (6 bases). This CDR3 is 14 amino acids long. Germline V gene data show CDR1 as SGHRS and CDR2 as YFSETQ. V was cut by 4 bases and J by 3 bases, with 13 bases left in between. DNA for the CDR3: TGCGCCAGCAGCGGGGGGACTGAAAAAGAGACCCAGTACTTC. Translation gives CASSGGTEKETQYF.